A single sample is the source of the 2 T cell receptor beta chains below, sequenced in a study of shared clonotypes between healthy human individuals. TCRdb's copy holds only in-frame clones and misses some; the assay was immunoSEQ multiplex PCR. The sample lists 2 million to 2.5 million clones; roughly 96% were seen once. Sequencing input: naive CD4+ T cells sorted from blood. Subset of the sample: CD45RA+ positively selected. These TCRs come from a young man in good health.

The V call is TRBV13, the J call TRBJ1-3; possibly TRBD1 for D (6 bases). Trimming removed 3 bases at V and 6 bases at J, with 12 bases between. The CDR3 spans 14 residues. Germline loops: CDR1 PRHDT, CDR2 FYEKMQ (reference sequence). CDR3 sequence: CASSFGTGLNTIYF. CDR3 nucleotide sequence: TGTGCCAGCAGCTTTGGTACAGGGTTAAACACCATATATTTT.

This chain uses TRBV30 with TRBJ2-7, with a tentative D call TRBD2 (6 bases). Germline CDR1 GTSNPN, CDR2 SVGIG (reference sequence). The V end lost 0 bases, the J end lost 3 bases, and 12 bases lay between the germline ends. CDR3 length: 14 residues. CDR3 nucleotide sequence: TGTGCCTGGAGTGTTCCGGGGGAGAGCTACGAGCAGTACTTC. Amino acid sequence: CAWSVPGESYEQYF.